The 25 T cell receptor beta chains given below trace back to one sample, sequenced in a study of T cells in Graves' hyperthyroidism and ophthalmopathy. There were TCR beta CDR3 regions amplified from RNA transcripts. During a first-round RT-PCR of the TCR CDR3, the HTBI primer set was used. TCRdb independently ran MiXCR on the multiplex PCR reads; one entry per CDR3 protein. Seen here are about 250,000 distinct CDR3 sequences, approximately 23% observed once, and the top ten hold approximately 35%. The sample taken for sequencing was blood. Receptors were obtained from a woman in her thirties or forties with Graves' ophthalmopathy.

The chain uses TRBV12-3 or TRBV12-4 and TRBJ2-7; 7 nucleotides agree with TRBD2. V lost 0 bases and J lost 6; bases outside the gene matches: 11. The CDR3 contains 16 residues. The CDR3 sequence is CASSLARGLGAGEQYF. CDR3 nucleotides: TGTGCCAGCAGTTTAGCTCGTGGACTAGGGGCGGGCGAGCAGTACTTC.

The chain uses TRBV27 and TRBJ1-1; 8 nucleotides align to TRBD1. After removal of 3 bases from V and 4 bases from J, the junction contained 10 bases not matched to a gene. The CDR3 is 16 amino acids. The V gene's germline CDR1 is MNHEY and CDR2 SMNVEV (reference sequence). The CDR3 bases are TGTGCCAGCAGTTTGGACAGGGCCGTGGCGGGCACTGAAGCTTTCTTT. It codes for CASSLDRAVAGTEAFF.

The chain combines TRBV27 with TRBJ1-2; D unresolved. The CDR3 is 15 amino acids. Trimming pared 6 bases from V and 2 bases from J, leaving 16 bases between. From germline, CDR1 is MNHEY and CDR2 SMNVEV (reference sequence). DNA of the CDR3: TGTGCCAGCAGCGACCCAGGAGGAGGGAACTATGGCTACACCTTC. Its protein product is CASSDPGGGNYGYTF.

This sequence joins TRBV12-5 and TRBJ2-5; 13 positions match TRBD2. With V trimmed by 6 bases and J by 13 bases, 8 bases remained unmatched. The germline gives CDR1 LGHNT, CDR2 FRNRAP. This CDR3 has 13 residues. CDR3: CASGGTSGTPLYF. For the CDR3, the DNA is TGTGCTAGTGGGGGGACTAGCGGGACCCCTCTGTACTTC. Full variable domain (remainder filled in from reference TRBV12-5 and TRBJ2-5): DARVTQTPRHKVTEMGQEVTMRCQPILGHNTVFWYRQTMMQGLELLAYFRNRAPLDDSGMPKDRFSAEMPDATLATLKIQPSEPRDSAVYFCASGGTSGTPLYFGPGTRLLVL.

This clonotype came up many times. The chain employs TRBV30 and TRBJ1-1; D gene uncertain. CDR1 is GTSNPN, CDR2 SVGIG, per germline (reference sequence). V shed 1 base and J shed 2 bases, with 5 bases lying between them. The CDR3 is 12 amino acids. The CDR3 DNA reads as TGTGCCTGGAGTGGAATAAACACTGAAGCTTTCTTT. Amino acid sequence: CAWSGINTEAFF.

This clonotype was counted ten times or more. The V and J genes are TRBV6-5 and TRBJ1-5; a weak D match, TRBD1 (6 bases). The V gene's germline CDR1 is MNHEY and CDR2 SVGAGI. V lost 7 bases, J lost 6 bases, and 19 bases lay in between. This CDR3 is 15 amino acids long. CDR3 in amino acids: CASIENTGLGQPQHF. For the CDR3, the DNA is TGTGCCAGCATCGAAAATACAGGGTTGGGTCAGCCCCAGCATTTT.

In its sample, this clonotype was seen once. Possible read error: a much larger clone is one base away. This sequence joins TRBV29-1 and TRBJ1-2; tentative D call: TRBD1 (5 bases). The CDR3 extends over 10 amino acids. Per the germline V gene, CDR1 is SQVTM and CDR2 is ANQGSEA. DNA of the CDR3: TGCGGCGAAGGACACCTTGGCTACACCTTC. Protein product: CGEGHLGYTF.

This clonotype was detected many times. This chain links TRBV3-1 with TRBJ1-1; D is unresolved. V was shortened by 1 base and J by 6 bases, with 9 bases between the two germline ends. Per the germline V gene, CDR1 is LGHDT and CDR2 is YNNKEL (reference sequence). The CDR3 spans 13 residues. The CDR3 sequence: CASSQASGSEAFF. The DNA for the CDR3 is TGTGCCAGCAGCCAAGCTTCGGGCTCTGAAGCTTTCTTT.

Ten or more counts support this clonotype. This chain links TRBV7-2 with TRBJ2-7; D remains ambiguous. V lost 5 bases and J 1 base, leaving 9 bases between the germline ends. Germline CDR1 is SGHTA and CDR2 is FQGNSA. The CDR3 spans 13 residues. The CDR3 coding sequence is TGTGCCAGCAGCCCTCGGCCTTCCTACGAGCAGTACTTC. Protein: CASSPRPSYEQYF.

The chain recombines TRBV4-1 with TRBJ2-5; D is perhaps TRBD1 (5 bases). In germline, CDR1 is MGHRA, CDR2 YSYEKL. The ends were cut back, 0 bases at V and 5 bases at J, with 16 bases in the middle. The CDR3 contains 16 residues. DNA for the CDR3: TGCGCCAGCAGCCAAGATTTCAGGGCCTTGTTGGAGACCCAGTACTTC. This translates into CASSQDFRALLETQYF.

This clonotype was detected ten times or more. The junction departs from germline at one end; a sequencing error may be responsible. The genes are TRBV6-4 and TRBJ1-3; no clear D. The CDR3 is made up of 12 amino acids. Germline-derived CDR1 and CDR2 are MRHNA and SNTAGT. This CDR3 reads CASSSSGNTVYF. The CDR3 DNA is TGTGCCAGTTCCAGCTCTGGAAACACCGTATATTTT.

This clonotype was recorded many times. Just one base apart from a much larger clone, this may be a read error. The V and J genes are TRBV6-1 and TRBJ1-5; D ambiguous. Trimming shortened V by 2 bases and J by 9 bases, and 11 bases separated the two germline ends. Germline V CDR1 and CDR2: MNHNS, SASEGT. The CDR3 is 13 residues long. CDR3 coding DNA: TGTGCCAGCAGTGAACGGGAAGTGGGGCCCCAGCATTTT. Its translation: CASSEREVGPQHF.

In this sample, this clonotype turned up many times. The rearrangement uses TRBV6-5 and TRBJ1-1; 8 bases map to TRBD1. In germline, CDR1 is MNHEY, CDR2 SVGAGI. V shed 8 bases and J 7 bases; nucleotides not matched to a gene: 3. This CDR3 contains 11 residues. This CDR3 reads CASAGGFEAFF. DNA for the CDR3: TGTGCCAGCGCAGGGGGCTTTGAAGCTTTCTTT.

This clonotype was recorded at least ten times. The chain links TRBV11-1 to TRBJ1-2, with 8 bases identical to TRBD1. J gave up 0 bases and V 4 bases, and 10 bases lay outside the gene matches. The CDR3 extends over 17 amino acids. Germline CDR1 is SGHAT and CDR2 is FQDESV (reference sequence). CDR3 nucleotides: TGTGCCAGCAGCTCAGACAGGGGAGGGGGACCTAACTATGGCTACACCTTC. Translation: CASSSDRGGGPNYGYTF.

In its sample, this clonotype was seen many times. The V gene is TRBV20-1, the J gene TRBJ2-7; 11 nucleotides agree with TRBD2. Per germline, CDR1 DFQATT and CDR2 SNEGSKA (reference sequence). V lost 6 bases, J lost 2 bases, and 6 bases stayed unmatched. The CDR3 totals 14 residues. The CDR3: CSASGTSGTYEQYF. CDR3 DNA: TGCAGTGCCAGCGGGACTAGCGGAACCTACGAGCAGTACTTC.

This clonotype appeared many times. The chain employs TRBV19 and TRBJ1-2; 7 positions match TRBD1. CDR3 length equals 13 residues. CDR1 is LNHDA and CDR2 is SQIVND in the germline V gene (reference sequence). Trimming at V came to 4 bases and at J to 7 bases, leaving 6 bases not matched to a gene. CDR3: CASSKTGDRGYTF. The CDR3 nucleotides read TGTGCCAGTAGTAAAACAGGGGATCGTGGCTACACCTTC.

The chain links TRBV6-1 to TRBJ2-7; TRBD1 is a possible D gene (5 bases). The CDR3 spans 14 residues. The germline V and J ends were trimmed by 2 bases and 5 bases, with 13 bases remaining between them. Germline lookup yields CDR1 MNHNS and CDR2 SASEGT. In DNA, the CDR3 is TGTGCCAGCAGTGAATACAGCAGGGCGGACGAGCAGTACTTC. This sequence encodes CASSEYSRADEQYF.

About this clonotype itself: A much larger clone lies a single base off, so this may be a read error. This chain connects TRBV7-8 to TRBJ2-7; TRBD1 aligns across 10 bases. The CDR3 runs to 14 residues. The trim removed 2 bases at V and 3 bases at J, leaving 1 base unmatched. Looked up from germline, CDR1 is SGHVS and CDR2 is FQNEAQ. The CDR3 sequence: CASSLWTGGYEQYF. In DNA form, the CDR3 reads TGTGCCAGCAGCTTATGGACAGGGGGCTACGAGCAGTACTTC.

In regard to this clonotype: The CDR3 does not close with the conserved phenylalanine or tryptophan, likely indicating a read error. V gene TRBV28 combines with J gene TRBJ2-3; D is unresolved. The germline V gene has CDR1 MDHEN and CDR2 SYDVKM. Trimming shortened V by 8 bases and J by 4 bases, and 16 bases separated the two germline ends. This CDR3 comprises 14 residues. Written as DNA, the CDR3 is TGTGCCAGCCTATCGAACACGGATCCAGATACGCAGTATTCT. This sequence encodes CASLSNTDPDTQYS.

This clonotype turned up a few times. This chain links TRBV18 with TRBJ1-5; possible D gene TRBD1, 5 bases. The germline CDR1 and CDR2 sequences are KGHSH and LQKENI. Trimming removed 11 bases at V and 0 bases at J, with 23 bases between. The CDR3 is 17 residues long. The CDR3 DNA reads TGTGCCTCCTCACAAACCACGGGGGAAGATAGCAATCAGCCCCAGCATTTT. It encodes CASSQTTGEDSNQPQHF.

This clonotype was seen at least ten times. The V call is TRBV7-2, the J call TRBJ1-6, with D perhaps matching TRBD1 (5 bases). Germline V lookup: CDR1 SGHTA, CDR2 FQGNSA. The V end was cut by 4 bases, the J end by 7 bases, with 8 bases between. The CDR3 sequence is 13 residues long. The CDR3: CASSSTGNSPLHF. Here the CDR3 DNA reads TGTGCCAGCAGCTCCACAGGAAATTCACCCCTCCACTTT.

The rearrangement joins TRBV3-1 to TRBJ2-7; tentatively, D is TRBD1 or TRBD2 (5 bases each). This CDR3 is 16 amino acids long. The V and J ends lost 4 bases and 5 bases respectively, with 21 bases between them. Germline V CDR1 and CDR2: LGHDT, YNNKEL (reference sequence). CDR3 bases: TGTGCCAGCAGCCCCGTTGGGGGAGTGCAAATCCACGAGCAGTACTTC. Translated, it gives CASSPVGGVQIHEQYF.

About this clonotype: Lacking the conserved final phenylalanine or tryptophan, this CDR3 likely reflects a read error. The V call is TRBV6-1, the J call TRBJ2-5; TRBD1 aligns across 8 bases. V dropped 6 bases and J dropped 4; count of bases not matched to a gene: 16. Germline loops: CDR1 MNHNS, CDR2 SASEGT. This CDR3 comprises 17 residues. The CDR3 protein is CASREFPGQGRGETQYV. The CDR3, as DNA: TGTGCCAGCAGAGAATTCCCCGGACAGGGACGGGGAGAGACCCAGTACGTC.

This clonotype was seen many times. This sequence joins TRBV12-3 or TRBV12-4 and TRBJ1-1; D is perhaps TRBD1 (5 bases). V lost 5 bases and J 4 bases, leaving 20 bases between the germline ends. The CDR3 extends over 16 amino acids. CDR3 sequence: CASSPRQGLMSTEAFF. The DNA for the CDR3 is TGTGCCAGCAGTCCCCGGCAGGGATTGATGAGCACTGAAGCTTTCTTT.

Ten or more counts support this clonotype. CDR3 region: CAWSLLAVPYEQYF. DNA for the CDR3: TGTGCCTGGAGTCTCCTAGCGGTACCCTACGAGCAGTACTTC. The chain carries TRBV30 and TRBJ2-7, with TRBD2 matching over 7 bases. Germline-derived CDR1 and CDR2 are GTSNPN and SVGIG (reference sequence). The trim removed 2 bases at V and 2 bases at J, leaving 6 bases unmatched. The CDR3 totals 14 residues.